This entry features one TCR beta chain sequence. The entry originates in a study of control samples from healthy donors and cancer patients. The repertoire was sequenced with immunoSEQ multiplex PCR; TCRdb's copy has only in-frame clones and lacks some. The profile shows roughly 120,000 clones, approximately 90% of them singletons. Germline CDR1 reads KGHSH; CDR2 reads LQKENI. V dropped 0 bases and J dropped 2 bases, with 8 bases sitting between them. The CDR3 length is 14 residues. Sequencing used blood. The chain employs TRBV18 and TRBJ2-7; no clear D gene. The sequence derives from a woman in her sixties or seventies in good health. This CDR3 reads CASSPPKVAYEQYF. The CDR3 DNA is TGTGCCAGCTCACCACCGAAGGTCGCCTACGAGCAGTACTTC.